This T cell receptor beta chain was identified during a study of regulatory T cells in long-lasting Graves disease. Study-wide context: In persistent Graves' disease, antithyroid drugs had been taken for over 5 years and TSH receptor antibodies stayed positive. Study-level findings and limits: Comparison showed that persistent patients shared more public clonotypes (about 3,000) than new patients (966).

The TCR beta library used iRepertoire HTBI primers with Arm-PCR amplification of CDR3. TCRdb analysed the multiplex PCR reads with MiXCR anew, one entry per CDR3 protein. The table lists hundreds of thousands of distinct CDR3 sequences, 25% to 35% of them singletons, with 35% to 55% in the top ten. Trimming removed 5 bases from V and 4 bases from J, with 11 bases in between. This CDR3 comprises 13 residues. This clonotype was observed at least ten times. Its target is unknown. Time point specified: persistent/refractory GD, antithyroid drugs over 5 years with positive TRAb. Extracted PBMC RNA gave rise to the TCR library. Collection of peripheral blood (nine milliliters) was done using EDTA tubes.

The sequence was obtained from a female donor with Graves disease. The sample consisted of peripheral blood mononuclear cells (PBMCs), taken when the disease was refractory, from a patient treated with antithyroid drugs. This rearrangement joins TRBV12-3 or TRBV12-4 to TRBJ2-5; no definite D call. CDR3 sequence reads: CASSGRVPETQYF. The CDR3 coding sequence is TGTGCCAGCAGTGGACGGGTCCCAGAGACCCAGTACTTC.